The sequence of this T cell receptor (beta chain) was determined in a study of Graves' ophthalmopathy and Graves' hyperthyroidism. Whole-study context: Cases classed as stable hyperthyroidism had no ophthalmopathy within 18 months of follow-up.

Trimming cost V 0 bases and J 6 bases, with 2 bases left between them. The CDR3 totals 11 residues. Germline lookup yields CDR1 SGHRS and CDR2 YFSETQ. Points on this clonotype: Its antigen is undetermined.

Study outcomes and limitations: This model predicted ophthalmopathy progression (sensitivity roughly 71%, specificity 72% to 85%).

RNA served as the template for amplifying TCR beta CDR3 regions. First-round RT-PCR used HTBI primers; second-round multiplex PCR followed. TCRdb redid the calling of the multiplex PCR reads with MiXCR, one entry per CDR3 protein. The data contain approximately 1.2 million distinct CDR3 sequences, 35% to 40% of them singletons. The evidence that diagnosis relied on was clinical symptoms, serum thyroxine, TRAb, thyroid ultrasound and orbital computed tomography. Sequenced input: peripheral blood or thyroid tissue (not recorded which). The receptor's source is an adult man with Graves' hyperthyroidism. The chain carries TRBV5-1 and TRBJ2-3, with D unclear. CDR3 coding DNA: TGCGCCAGCAGCTTGGACGATACGCAGTATTTT. This encodes CASSLDDTQYF.